This TCR beta chain is drawn from a study of T cells in Graves' hyperthyroidism and ophthalmopathy. About this clonotype: Its antigen is undetermined.

V was pared by 6 bases and J by 1 base, with 13 bases of the junction left unmatched. Germline assignment: CDR1 MNHEY and CDR2 SVGEGT. This CDR3 contains 18 residues. There were TCR beta CDR3 regions amplified from RNA transcripts. First-round RT-PCR targeting the TCR CDR3 was performed with the HTBI primer set. A single record per CDR3 protein comes from TCRdb applying MiXCR to the multiplex PCR reads. The table shows fewer than 400,000 distinct CDR3 sequences, with over 12% occurring only once. Study-wide points: Ophthalmopathy and stable hyperthyroidism were separated by a 13 V-J model. Among clonotypes expanded in thyroid above 0.001, most were also found in blood.

Exclusion criteria comprised uncontrolled infection, other autoimmune disease, pregnancy or lactation. 9 to 10 ml fresh peripheral blood yielded the PBMCs. The specimen was blood. This TCR came from a man aged 45-65 years with Graves' ophthalmopathy. The chain uses TRBV6-2 or TRBV6-3 and TRBJ2-3, with 10 bases aligning to TRBD2. The CDR3 bases are TGTGCCAGCAGCCCCCGTGGAGTGAGCGGGAGGGGCACAGATACGCAGTATTTT. It specifies CASSPRGVSGRGTDTQYF.